Listed below are T cell receptor beta chains from one sample, sequenced in a study of blood T cell repertoires in COVID-19. Sequencing was performed with immunoSEQ multiplex PCR; in TCRdb, only in-frame clones are kept and a portion is missing. This sample has some 160,000 clones, with 80% found just once. Sequencing was carried out using peripheral blood. The receptors shown here come from a woman aged 45-65 years with acute or convalescent COVID-19. The CDR3 runs from the conserved cysteine through the conserved F or W. The order of the fields is J gene, clone size, D gene, V gene, CDR3 DNA, CDR3 protein. D genes are given only for firm matches. Some rows mark clone size as missing; the rest say once, few, many or name a class of expanded clone.

>TRBJ1-2|once|NA|TRBV9
TGTGCCAGCAGCGTAGAAGAGGGAGGGTATGGCTACACCTTC
CASSVEEGGYGYTF
>TRBJ2-6|NA|TRBD2|TRBV19
TGTGCCAGTGGGGAGGGACGTCTCTCTGGGGCCAACGTCCTGACTTTC
CASGEGRLSGANVLTF
>TRBJ1-3|NA|NA|TRBV19
TGTGCCAGTAGTAGCACAGGGAGTCCTGGAAACACCATATATTTT
CASSSTGSPGNTIYF
>TRBJ2-7|NA|TRBD1|TRBV7-2
TGTGCCAGCAGACCCGGGGACAGCTCCTACGAGCAGTACTTC
CASRPGDSSYEQYF
>TRBJ2-2|NA|TRBD1|TRBV25-1
TGTGCCAGCAGTGTATCCGGGACAGGGGGCAAGAACGGGGAGCTGTTTTTT
CASSVSGTGGKNGELFF
>TRBJ2-1|NA|TRBD1|TRBV24-1
TGTGCCACCGGCAGACAGGGGAATGAGCAGTTCTTC
CATGRQGNEQFF
>TRBJ2-4|NA|NA|TRBV29-1
TGCAGCGTTGAAAGGGGCCCGGAGAACATTCAGTACTTC
CSVERGPENIQYF
>TRBJ2-5|NA|NA|TRBV6-2/TRBV6-3
TGTGCCAGCAGTTCCCTTGAGGAGACCCAGTACTTC
CASSSLEETQYF
>TRBJ2-1|NA|TRBD2|TRBV7-8
TGTGCCAGCAGCTTAGCTTTGTCTAGCGGGGGATGGAGCTCCTACAATGAGCAGTTCTTC
CASSLALSSGGWSSYNEQFF
>TRBJ2-5|NA|TRBD1|TRBV11-1
TGTGCCAGCAGCTTAGGGGTCAGGGGGCTGGGGGAGACCCAGTACTTC
CASSLGVRGLGETQYF
>TRBJ1-2|NA|NA|TRBV6-5
TGTGCCAGCAGTTACTCGATCAACGGTGAGGACTATGGCTACACCTTC
CASSYSINGEDYGYTF
>TRBJ1-2|NA|NA|TRBV5-1
TGCGCCAGCACCCAAGACGGACAGAGCTATGGCTACACCTTC
CASTQDGQSYGYTF
>TRBJ1-1|NA|NA|TRBV19
TGTGCCAGTACTCTGACACCCGCGAACACTGAAGCTTTCTTT
CASTLTPANTEAFF
>TRBJ2-1|once|NA|TRBV4-2
TGTGCCAGCAGCCAAGATCCCTATCGCCACTCCTACAATGAGCAGTTCTTC
CASSQDPYRHSYNEQFF
>TRBJ2-1|NA|NA|TRBV3-1/TRBV3-2
TGTGCCAGCAGCCAAGATACCCCGGGGCAGGGCCTTCATTTTGGGAGGAACAATGAGCAGTTCTTC
CASSQDTPGQGLHFGRNNEQFF
>TRBJ1-3|NA|TRBD1|TRBV27
TGTGCCAGCAGTTTACTTGGGTCTGCAGGGGGCACGGGAAACACCATATATTTT
CASSLLGSAGGTGNTIYF
>TRBJ2-3|NA|NA|TRBV5-1
TGCGCCAGCAGCTTTGAGACTCTCACAGATACGCAGTATTTT
CASSFETLTDTQYF
>TRBJ1-6|NA|NA|TRBV4-1
TGCGCCAGCAGCCAAGTTGACCTAGGCCTCTCCTATAATTCACCCCTCCACTTT
CASSQVDLGLSYNSPLHF
>TRBJ1-1|once|NA|TRBV7-3
TGTGCCAGCAGCGCCCACAGAGCCCCTATGAACACTGAAGCTTTCTTT
CASSAHRAPMNTEAFF
>TRBJ2-1|NA|TRBD1|TRBV9
TGTGCCAGCAGCGTAGGCGACAGGGGTTTACAGCAGTTCTTC
CASSVGDRGLQQFF
>TRBJ2-1|few|TRBD2|TRBV7-9
TGTGCCAGCATCCCTACCGGGACTAGCGGCAATGAGCAGTTCTTC
CASIPTGTSGNEQFF
>TRBJ2-7|NA|NA|TRBV20-1
TGCAGTGCTAGTCCGGACAAATCAAAATCCTACGAGCAGTACTTC
CSASPDKSKSYEQYF
>TRBJ2-3|NA|TRBD2|TRBV5-4
TGTGCCAGCAGCTTGCTGGCGGGGGGCCCTGGCGATACGCAGTATTTT
CASSLLAGGPGDTQYF
>TRBJ1-5|NA|NA|TRBV11-1
TGTGCCAGCAGCATGGGGGGGCATCAGCCCCAGCATTTT
CASSMGGHQPQHF
>TRBJ1-5|NA|NA|TRBV6-2/TRBV6-3
TGTGCCAGCAGTGCCGGGAGCGGGCCCCAGCATTTT
CASSAGSGPQHF
>TRBJ2-2|NA|NA|TRBV7-3
TGTGCCAGCACCCCTCATAGGACAGCACCTCTTTCGAACACCGGGGAGCTGTTTTTT
CASTPHRTAPLSNTGELFF
>TRBJ1-1|NA|TRBD1|TRBV13
TGTGCCAGCAGCCTTTATTCCACAGGGGTGGCTTTCTTT
CASSLYSTGVAFF
>TRBJ1-4|NA|TRBD1|TRBV6-5
TGTGCCAGCAGTCTGGACAGGGATGGTAAAAAACTGTTTTTT
CASSLDRDGKKLFF
>TRBJ1-4|once|TRBD1|TRBV5-1
TGCGCCAGCAGCGTAATTGGGACAGGGGGAGAAAAACTGTTTTTT
CASSVIGTGGEKLFF
>TRBJ1-1|NA|NA|TRBV12-3/TRBV12-4
TGTGCCAGCAGGGGGCTTGTGAACACTGAAGCTTTCTTT
CASRGLVNTEAFF
>TRBJ2-1|NA|TRBD2|TRBV10-3
TGTGCCATCAGTGAGCCACTAGCGGGCCCTGGAAATGAGCAGTTCTTC
CAISEPLAGPGNEQFF
>TRBJ1-3|NA|NA|TRBV2
TGTGCCAGCACGAGGGAGAGCTCTGGAAACACCATATATTTT
CASTRESSGNTIYF
>TRBJ1-2|few|NA|TRBV9
TGTGCCAGCAGCGTAGGGGCAGATAACTATGGCTACACCTTC
CASSVGADNYGYTF